This T cell receptor (beta chain) stems from a study of cytomegalovirus exposure and HLA in healthy donors. CDR3 length: 15 residues. Germline values: CDR1 LNHDA, CDR2 SQIVND (reference sequence). V was trimmed by 7 bases and J by 5 bases, leaving 17 bases between them. PCR amplification relied on 60 Vbeta primers (plus 13 Jbeta primers). The assay was immunoSEQ multiplex PCR, and TCRdb's table has in-frame clones only and misses some. Of approximately 170,000 clones listed, around 81% are singletons. The source is a man aged 40-49 years in good health and CMV-seronegative. The chain joins TRBV19 to TRBJ1-4; D unresolved. The sample consisted of PBMCs. CDR3 in DNA: TGTGCCAGTACCCACAACAGCTACACAAATGAAAAACTGTTTTTT. Residues: CASTHNSYTNEKLFF.